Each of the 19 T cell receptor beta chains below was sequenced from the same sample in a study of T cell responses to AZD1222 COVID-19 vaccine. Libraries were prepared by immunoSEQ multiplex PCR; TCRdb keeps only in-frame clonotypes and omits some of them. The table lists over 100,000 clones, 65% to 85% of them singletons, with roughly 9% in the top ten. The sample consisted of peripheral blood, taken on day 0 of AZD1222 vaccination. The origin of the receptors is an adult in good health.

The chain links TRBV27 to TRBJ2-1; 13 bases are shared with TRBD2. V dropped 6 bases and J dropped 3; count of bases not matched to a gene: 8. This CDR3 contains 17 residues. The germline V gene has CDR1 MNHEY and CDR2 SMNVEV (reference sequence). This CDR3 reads CASSRTSGSLNYNEQFF. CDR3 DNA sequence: TGTGCCAGCAGCCGGACTAGCGGGAGCTTAAACTACAATGAGCAGTTCTTC.

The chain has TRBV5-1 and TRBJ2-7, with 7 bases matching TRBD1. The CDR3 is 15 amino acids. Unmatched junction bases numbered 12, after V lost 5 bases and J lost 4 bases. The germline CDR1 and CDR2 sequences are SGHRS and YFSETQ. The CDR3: CASRPLTGTEYEQYF. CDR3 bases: TGCGCCAGCAGACCATTGACCGGGACAGAGTACGAGCAGTACTTC. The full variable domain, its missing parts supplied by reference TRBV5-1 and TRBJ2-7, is KAGVTQTPRYLIKTRGQQVTLSCSPISGHRSVSWYQQTPGQGLQFLFEYFSETQRNKGNFPGRFSGRQFSNSRSEMNVSTLELGDSALYLCASRPLTGTEYEQYFGPGTRLTVT.

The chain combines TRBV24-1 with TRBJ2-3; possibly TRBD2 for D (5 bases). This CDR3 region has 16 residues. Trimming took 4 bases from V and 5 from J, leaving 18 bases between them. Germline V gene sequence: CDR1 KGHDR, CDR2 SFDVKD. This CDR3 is CATSDAGRGSIDTQYF. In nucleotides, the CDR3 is TGTGCCACCAGTGACGCCGGACGGGGTTCCATAGATACGCAGTATTTT.

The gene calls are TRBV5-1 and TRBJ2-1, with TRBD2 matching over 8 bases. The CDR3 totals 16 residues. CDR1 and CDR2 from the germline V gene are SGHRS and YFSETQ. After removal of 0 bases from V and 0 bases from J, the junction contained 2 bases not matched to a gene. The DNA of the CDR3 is TGCGCCAGCAGCTTGGCCGCGGGGGGCTCCTACAATGAGCAGTTCTTC. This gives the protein CASSLAAGGSYNEQFF.

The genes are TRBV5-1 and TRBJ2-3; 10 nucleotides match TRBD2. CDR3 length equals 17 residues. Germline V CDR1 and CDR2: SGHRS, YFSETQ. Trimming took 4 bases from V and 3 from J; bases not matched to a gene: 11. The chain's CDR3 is CASSIIPSGRKTDTQYF. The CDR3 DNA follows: TGCGCCAGCAGCATCATACCTAGCGGGAGAAAGACAGATACGCAGTATTTT.

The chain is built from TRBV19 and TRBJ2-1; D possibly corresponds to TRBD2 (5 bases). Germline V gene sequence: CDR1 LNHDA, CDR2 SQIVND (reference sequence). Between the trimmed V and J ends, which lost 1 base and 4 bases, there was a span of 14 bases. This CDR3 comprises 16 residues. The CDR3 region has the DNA TGTGCCAGTAGTATAGCTGCCGGTACTAGGTACAATGAGCAGTTCTTC. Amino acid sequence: CASSIAAGTRYNEQFF.

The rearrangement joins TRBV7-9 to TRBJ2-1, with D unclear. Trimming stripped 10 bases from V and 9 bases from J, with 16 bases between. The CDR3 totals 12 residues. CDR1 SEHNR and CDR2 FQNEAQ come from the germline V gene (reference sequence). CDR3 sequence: CAIPQWTLEQFF. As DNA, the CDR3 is TGTGCCATCCCCCAGTGGACGCTTGAGCAGTTCTTC. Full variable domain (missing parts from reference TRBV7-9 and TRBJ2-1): DTGVSQNPRHKITKRGQNVTFRCDPISEHNRLYWYRQTLGQGPEFLTYFQNEAQLEKSRLLSDRFSAERPKGSFSTLEIQRTEQGDSAMYLCAIPQWTLEQFFGPGTRLTVL.

The CDR3 here is CSVEAQAVNYEQYF. The CDR3 region has the DNA TGCAGCGTTGAAGCACAGGCTGTAAACTACGAGCAGTACTTC. V gene TRBV29-1 combines with J gene TRBJ2-7, with D tentatively TRBD1 (5 bases). CDR1 is SQVTM and CDR2 is ANQGSEA in the germline V gene. CDR3 length equals 14 residues. Trimming left V 1 base short and J 3 bases short, with 13 bases between.

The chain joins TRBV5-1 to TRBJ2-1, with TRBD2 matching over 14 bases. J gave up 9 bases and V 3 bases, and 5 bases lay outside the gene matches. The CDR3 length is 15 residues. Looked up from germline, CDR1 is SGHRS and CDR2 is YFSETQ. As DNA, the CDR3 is TGCGCCAGCAGCTCTGGACTAGCGGGAGGAAGTGAGCAGTTCTTC. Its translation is CASSSGLAGGSEQFF.

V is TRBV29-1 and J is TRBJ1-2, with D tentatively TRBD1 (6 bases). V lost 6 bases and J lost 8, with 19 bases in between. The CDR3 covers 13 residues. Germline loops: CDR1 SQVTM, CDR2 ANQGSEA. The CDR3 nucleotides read TGCAGCGTCGCCCACACAGGGAGGGAAGGCTACACCTTC. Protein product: CSVAHTGREGYTF.

CDR3 loop: CASSDTGRAEAFF. CDR3 sequence (DNA): TGTGCCAGCAGTGACACGGGGAGGGCTGAAGCTTTCTTT. The rearrangement joins TRBV2 to TRBJ1-1; D remains unclear. V was trimmed by 3 bases and J by 6 bases, leaving 11 bases between them. CDR1 and CDR2 (germline): SNHLY, FYNNEI. This CDR3 spans 13 amino acids.

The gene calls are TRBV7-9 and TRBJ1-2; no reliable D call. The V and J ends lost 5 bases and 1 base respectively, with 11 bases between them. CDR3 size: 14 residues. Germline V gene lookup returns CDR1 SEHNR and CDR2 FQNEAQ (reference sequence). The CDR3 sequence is CASSPGPINYGYTF. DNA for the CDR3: TGTGCCAGCAGCCCAGGCCCGATTAACTATGGCTACACCTTC.

The CDR3 nucleotides are TGTGCCAGCAGTGAAAGGGTGCGGGTCCAAGAGACCCAGTACTTC. Its protein product is CASSERVRVQETQYF. The chain uses TRBV6-1 and TRBJ2-5; perhaps TRBD2 as D (5 bases). The V end lost 2 bases, the J end lost 1 base, and 11 bases lay between the germline ends. The germline V gene encodes CDR1 MNHNS and CDR2 SASEGT. CDR3 length: 15 amino acids.

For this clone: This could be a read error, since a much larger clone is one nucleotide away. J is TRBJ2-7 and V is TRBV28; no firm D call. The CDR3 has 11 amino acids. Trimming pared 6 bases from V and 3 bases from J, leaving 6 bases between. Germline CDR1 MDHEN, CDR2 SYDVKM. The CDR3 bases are TGTGCCAGCAGCGATAACTACGAGCAGTACTTC. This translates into CASSDNYEQYF.

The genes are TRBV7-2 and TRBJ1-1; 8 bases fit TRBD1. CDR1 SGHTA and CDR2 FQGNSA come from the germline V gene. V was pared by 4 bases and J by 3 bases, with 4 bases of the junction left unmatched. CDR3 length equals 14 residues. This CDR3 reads CASSSQGADTEAFF. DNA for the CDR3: TGTGCCAGCAGCTCTCAGGGGGCTGACACTGAAGCTTTCTTT.

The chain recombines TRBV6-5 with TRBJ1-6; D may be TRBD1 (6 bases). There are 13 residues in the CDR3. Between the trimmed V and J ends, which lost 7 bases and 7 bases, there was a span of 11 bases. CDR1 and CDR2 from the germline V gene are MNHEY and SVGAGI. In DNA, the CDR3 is TGTGCCAGCAAACAGGGTATGAATTCACCCCTCCACTTT. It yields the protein CASKQGMNSPLHF.

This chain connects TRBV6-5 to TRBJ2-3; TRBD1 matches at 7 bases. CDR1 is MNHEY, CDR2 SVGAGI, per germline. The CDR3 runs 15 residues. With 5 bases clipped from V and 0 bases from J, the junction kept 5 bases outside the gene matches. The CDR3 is CASSTTGASTDTQYF. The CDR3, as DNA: TGTGCCAGCAGTACAACAGGGGCTAGCACAGATACGCAGTATTTT.

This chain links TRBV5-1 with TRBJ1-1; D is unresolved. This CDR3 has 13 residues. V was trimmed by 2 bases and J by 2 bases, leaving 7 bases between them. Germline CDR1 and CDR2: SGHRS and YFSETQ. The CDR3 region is CASSFYSNTEAFF. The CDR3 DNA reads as TGCGCCAGCAGCTTTTACAGTAACACTGAAGCTTTCTTT.

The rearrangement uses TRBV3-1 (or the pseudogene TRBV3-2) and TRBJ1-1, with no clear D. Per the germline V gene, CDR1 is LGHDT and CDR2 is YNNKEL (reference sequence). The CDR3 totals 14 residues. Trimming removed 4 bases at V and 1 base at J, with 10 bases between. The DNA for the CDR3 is TGTGCCAGCAGCCCTACGGTAGGGAACACTGAAGCTTTCTTT. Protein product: CASSPTVGNTEAFF.